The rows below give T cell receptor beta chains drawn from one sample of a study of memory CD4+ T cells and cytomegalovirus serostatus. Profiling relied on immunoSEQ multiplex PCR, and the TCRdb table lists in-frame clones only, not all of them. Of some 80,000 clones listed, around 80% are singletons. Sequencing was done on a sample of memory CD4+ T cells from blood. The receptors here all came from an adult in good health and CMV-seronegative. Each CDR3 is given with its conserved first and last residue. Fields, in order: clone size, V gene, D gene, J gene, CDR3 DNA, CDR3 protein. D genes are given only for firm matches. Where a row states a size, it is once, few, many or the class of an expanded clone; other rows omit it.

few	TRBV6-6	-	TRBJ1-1	TGTGCCAGCAGTTTAATTGACAGAGGAGCTTTCTTT	CASSLIDRGAFF
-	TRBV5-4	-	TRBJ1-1	TGTGCCAGCAGCTTGGCCGTCCCGAACACTGAAGCTTTCTTT	CASSLAVPNTEAFF
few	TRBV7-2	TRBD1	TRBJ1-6	TGTGCCAGCAGCCACCCAGACAGGGGGTGGAATTCACCCCTCCACTTT	CASSHPDRGWNSPLHF
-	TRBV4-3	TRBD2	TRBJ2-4	TGCGCCAGCAGCCAGGTAGCGGGGGGACGCCGGGGAAACATTCAGTACTTC	CASSQVAGGRRGNIQYF
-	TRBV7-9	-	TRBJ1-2	TGTGCCAGCAGCTTGGCCAGGGATGGGGGCCATGGCTACACCTTC	CASSLARDGGHGYTF
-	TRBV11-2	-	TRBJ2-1	TGTGCCAGCAGCTTAGATTTTACAGTTTACAATGAGCAGTTCTTC	CASSLDFTVYNEQFF
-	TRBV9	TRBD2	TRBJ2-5	TGTGCCAGCAGCGCACTAGCGGGGGGGGGAGAAGAGACCCAGTACTTC	CASSALAGGGEETQYF
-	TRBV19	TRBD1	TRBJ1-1	TGTGCCAGTATGGGGGGGACAGGGGGCATGAACACTGAAGCTTTCTTT	CASMGGTGGMNTEAFF
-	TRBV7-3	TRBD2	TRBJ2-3	TGTGCCAGCAGCTTGGGACTAGCGGGGGGTACAGATACGCAGTATTTT	CASSLGLAGGTDTQYF
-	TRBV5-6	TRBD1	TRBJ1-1	TGTGCCAGCAGCTTGGAGGACAGGGTAGCCACTGAAGCTTTCTTT	CASSLEDRVATEAFF
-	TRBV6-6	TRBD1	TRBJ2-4	TGTGCCACCAGATCCGGGACAGAAGGAAACATTCAGTACTTC	CATRSGTEGNIQYF
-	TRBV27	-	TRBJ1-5	TGTGCCAGCAGTTTAGGGGGGCGGAGCAATCAGCCCCAGCATTTT	CASSLGGRSNQPQHF
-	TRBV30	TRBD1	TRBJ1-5	TGTGCCTGGAGGGGACAGGGGGCCCTTTCGGCCCAGCATTTT	CAWRGQGALSAQHF
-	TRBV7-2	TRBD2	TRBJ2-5	TGTGCCAGCAGCTTGCGGGGGACCCAAGAGACCCAGTACTTC	CASSLRGTQETQYF
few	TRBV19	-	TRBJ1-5	TGTGCCAGTAGTTACCTGGTCACTTGGCAGCAGCATTTT	CASSYLVTWQQHF
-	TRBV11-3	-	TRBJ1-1	TGTGCCAGCAGCTTACAGGGCTCGAACACTGAAGCTTTCTTT	CASSLQGSNTEAFF
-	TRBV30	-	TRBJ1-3	TGTGCCTGGACAAGAATGGGGTACTCTGGAAACACCATATATTTT	CAWTRMGYSGNTIYF
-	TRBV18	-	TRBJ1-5	TGTGCCAGCTCACCACCGGGGGGCAATCAGCCCCAGCATTTT	CASSPPGGNQPQHF
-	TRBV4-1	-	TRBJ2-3	TGCGCCAGCAGCCAAGGTCCTAGCGAGGGGGGGACAGATACGCAGTATTTT	CASSQGPSEGGTDTQYF
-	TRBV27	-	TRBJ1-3	TGTGCCAGTAAATACCAATCCTCTGGAAACACCATATATTTT	CASKYQSSGNTIYF
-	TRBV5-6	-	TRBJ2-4	TGTGCCAGCAGCTTAGGCACTCACATTCAGTACTTC	CASSLGTHIQYF
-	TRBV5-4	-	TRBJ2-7	TGTGCCAGCAGCTTGGTGGTGGGGCCGTACGAGCAGTACTTC	CASSLVVGPYEQYF
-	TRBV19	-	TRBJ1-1	TGTGCCAGTTGCCCGACAGTCGGCACTGAAGCTTTCTTT	CASCPTVGTEAFF
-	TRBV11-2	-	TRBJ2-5	TGTGCCAGCAGCTTATTGGGGCCCGGGGGCCAAGAGACCCAGTACTTC	CASSLLGPGGQETQYF
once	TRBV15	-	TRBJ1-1	TGTGCCACCAGCAGAGATAGGTCCGGCACTGAAGCTTTCTTT	CATSRDRSGTEAFF
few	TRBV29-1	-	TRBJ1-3	TGCAGCGGGACAAGTGGAAACACCATATATTTT	CSGTSGNTIYF
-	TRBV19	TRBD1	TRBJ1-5	TGTGCCAGTAGACACTTACTGACAGGGAATCAGCCCCAGCATTTT	CASRHLLTGNQPQHF
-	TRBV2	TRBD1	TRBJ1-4	TGTGCCAGCAGTGCGACAGGGACAACTAATGAAAAACTGTTTTTT	CASSATGTTNEKLFF
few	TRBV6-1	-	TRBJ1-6	TGTGCCAGTAATGAGTGGGGGGCGAATAGTTCACCCCTCCACTTT	CASNEWGANSSPLHF
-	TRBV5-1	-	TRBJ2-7	TGCGCCAGCAGCTTGCAACCTATCGGGGGAGGTTACGAGCAGTACTTC	CASSLQPIGGGYEQYF
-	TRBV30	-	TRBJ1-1	TGTGCCTTTAACAGGGCACTAAACACTGAAGCTTTCTTT	CAFNRALNTEAFF
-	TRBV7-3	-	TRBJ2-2	TGTGCCAGCAGTCCTACAGGGTCAAACGGGGAGCTGTTTTTT	CASSPTGSNGELFF
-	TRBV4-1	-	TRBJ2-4	TGCGCCAGCAGCCAAGTGGGGTTTCTAGCCAAAAACATTCAGTACTTC	CASSQVGFLAKNIQYF
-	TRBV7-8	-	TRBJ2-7	TGTGCCAGCAGCTTAGGCGAGTGGTCGGGGGCCCGATCCTACGAGCAGTACTTC	CASSLGEWSGARSYEQYF
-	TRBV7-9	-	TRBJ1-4	TGTGCCAGCAGCTTAGGAGGCAGAGGTATTGCAACTAATGAAAAACTGTTTTTT	CASSLGGRGIATNEKLFF
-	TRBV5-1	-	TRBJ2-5	TGCGCCAGCAGCTTGACGCTCGGGACGCGCGTGGAGACCCAGTACTTC	CASSLTLGTRVETQYF
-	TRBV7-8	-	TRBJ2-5	TGTGCCAGCAGCTTAGGGGGGGGCTATCAAGAGACCCAGTACTTC	CASSLGGGYQETQYF
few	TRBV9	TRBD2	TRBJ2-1	TGTGCCAGCAGCGTAGGGACGGGGGGGCCTTTTGATGAGCAGTTCTTC	CASSVGTGGPFDEQFF
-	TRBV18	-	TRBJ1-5	TGTGCCAGCTCACGCCCGGGAGGGTCTAGCAATCAGCCCCAGCATTTT	CASSRPGGSSNQPQHF
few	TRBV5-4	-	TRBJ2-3	TGTGCCAGCAGCTGGGGTAGTATCGGTACGCAGTATTTT	CASSWGSIGTQYF
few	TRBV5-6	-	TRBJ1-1	TGTGCCAGCAGCTTTTACAAGGGCACTGAAGCTTTCTTT	CASSFYKGTEAFF
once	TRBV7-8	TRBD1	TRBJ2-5	TGTGCCAGCAGCACCCGACAGGGGAAACAAGAGACCCAGTACTTC	CASSTRQGKQETQYF
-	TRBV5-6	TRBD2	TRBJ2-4	TGTGCCAGCAGCGAGACTAGCGGGTGGGGAAACATTCAGTACTTC	CASSETSGWGNIQYF
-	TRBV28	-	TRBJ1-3	TGTGCCAGCAGTATAGCGGACATCGGAAACACCATATATTTT	CASSIADIGNTIYF
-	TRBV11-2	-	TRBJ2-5	TGTGCCAGCAGCTTGGGCATGGGGAAACAAGAGACCCAGTACTTC	CASSLGMGKQETQYF
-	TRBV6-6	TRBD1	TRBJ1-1	TGTGCCAGCAGCCTCGGGGGGGACAGGGGGGACACTGAAGCTTTCTTT	CASSLGGDRGDTEAFF
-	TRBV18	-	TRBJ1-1	TGTGCCAGCTCACCAGGAACGGACGCTTTCTTT	CASSPGTDAFF
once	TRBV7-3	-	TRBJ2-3	TGTGCCAGCAGCTCGGCAGAAAGCACAGATACGCAGTATTTT	CASSSAESTDTQYF
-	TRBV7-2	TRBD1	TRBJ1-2	TGTGCCAGCAGCCCTCGTGGGACAGGGGCGGGCTATGGCTACACCTTC	CASSPRGTGAGYGYTF
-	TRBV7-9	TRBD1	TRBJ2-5	TGTGCCAGCAGCTTCTCAGGGACAGTGGAAGAGACCCAGTACTTC	CASSFSGTVEETQYF
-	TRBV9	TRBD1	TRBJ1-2	TGTGCCAGCAGCCCGCGGGACAGGGTTAACTATGGCTACACCTTC	CASSPRDRVNYGYTF
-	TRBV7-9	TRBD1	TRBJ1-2	TGTGCCAGCAGCCCTTTCGCAGGGACAGAAAACTATGGCTACACCTTC	CASSPFAGTENYGYTF